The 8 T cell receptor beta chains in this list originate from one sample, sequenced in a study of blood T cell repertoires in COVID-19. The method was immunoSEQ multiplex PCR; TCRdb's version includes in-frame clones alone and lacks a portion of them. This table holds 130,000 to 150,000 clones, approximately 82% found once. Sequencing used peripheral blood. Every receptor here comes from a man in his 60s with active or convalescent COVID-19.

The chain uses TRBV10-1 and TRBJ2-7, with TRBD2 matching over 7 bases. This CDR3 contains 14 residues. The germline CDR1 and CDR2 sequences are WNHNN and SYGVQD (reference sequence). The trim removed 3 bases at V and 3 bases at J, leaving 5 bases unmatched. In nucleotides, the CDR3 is TGCGCCAGCAGTGAATCGGGGGGAAGCTACGAGCAGTACTTC. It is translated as CASSESGGSYEQYF.

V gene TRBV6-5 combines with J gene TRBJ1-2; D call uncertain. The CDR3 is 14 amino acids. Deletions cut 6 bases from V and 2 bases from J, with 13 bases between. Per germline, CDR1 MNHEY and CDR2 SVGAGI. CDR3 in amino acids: CASSPVAGNYGYTF. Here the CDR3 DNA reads TGTGCCAGCAGCCCCGTAGCGGGGAACTATGGCTACACCTTC.

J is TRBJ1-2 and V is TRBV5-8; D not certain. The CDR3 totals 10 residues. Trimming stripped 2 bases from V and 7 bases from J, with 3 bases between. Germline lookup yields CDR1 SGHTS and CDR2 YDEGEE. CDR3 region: CASSFFGYTF. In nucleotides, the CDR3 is TGTGCCAGCAGCTTCTTTGGCTACACCTTC.

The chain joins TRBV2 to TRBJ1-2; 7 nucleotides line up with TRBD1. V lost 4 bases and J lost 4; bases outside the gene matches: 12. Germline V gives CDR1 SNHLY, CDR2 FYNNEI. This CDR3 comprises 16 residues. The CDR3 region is CASSGPLTGAGYGYTF. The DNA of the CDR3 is TGTGCCAGCAGTGGCCCGTTAACAGGGGCGGGCTATGGCTACACCTTC.

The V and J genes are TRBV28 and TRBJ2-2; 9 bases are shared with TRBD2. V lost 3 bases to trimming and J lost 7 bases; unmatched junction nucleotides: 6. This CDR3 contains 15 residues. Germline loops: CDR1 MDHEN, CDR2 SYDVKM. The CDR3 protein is CASSFAGGHIGELFF. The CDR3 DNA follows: TGTGCCAGCAGTTTCGCGGGGGGGCATATCGGGGAGCTGTTTTTT.

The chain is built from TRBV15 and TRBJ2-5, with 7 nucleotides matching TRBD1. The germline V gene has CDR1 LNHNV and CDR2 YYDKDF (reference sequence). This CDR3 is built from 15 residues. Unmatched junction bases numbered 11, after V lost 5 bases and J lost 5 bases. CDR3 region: CATSEILTGLETQYF. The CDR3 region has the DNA TGTGCCACCAGCGAGATCTTGACAGGGTTGGAGACCCAGTACTTC.

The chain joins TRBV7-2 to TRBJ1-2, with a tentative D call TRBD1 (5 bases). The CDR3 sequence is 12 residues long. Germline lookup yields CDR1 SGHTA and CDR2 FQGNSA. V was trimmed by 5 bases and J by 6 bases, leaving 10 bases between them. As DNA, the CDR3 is TGTGCCAGCAGCGCCGGACAACATGGCTACACCTTC. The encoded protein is CASSAGQHGYTF.

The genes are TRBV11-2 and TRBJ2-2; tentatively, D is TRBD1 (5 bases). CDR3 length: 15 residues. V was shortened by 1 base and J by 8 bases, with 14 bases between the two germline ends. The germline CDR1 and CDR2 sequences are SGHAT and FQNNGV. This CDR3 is CASSLVSGRSGELFF. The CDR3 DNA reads TGTGCCAGCAGCTTAGTGTCAGGGCGATCGGGGGAGCTGTTTTTT.